The 22 T cell receptor beta chains listed next were all sequenced from one sample in a study of blood T cell repertoires in COVID-19. The method was immunoSEQ multiplex PCR; TCRdb's version includes in-frame clones alone and lacks a portion of them. In the table there are around 220,000 clones, 85% to 95% of which are singletons. Material: PBMCs or T cells enriched from blood (not recorded which). The receptors derive from a woman between 18 and 29 years old who had recovered from COVID-19.

The V call is TRBV12-3 or TRBV12-4, the J call TRBJ1-2, with D perhaps TRBD1 (5 bases). V was pared by 6 bases and J by 5 bases, with 10 bases between. CDR3 length: 12 amino acids. CDR3 bases: TGTGCCAGCAGCATTACAGGTTATGGCTACACCTTC. Its protein product is CASSITGYGYTF.

This sequence joins TRBV3-1 (or the pseudogene TRBV3-2) and TRBJ2-3, with 12 nucleotides matching TRBD2. The CDR3 contains 17 residues. Losses at the gene ends were 4 bases for V and 5 bases for J; bases not matched to a gene: 10. The germline V gene encodes CDR1 LGHDT and CDR2 YNNKEL (reference sequence). The CDR3 DNA follows: TGTGCCAGCAGCCGTTTCGCTAGCGGGGGGGTTGGAGATACGCAGTATTTT. Its translation: CASSRFASGGVGDTQYF.

As concerns this clone: One junction end does not reproduce the germline sequence, and a read error may be involved. This chain connects TRBV7-2 to TRBJ1-3; maybe TRBD1 (6 bases). The CDR3 extends over 18 amino acids. From germline, CDR1 is SGHTA and CDR2 FQGNSA. Written as DNA, the CDR3 is TGTGCCAGCAGCTTAGATGGGACACTCTACCGGTCTGAAAACACCATATATTTT. This gives the protein CASSLDGTLYRSENTIYF. Full variable domain (missing parts from reference TRBV7-2 and TRBJ1-3): GAGVSQSPSNKVTEKGKDVELRCDPISGHTALYWYRQSLGQGLEFLIYFQGNSAPDKSGLPSDRFSAERTGGSVSTLTIQRTQQEDSAVYLCASSLDGTLYRSENTIYFGEGSWLTVV.

V usage is TRBV11-2 and J usage is TRBJ1-6; D call uncertain. Germline CDR1 reads SGHAT; CDR2 reads FQNNGV. Trimming left V 8 bases short and J 3 bases short, with 17 bases between. The CDR3 length is 16 residues. The CDR3 DNA sequence: TGTGCCAGCCGATCCGAGACGGCGGGCTATAATTCACCCCTCCACTTT. Translated: CASRSETAGYNSPLHF.

In the case of this clone: Other nucleotide sequences from this sample produce the same CDR3. This chain connects TRBV5-6 to TRBJ2-3, with 7 bases aligning to TRBD1. This CDR3 region has 14 residues. Germline V gene lookup returns CDR1 SGHDT and CDR2 YYEEEE. Unmatched junction bases numbered 2, after V lost 0 bases and J lost 4 bases. The DNA for the CDR3 is TGTGCCAGCAGCTTGGCCACAGGGGCAGATACGCAGTATTTT. Encoded protein: CASSLATGADTQYF.

To note about this clone: This may come from a read error, since a much larger clone is one base off. CDR3 residues: CASSLTENTEAFF. The DNA of the CDR3 is TGTGCCAGCAGCTTGACAGAGAACACTGAAGCTTTCTTT. This chain links TRBV5-5 with TRBJ1-1, with D uncertain. The CDR3 loop spans 13 amino acids. Germline loops: CDR1 SGHKS, CDR2 YYEKEE (reference sequence). The germline V and J ends were trimmed by 1 base and 1 base, with 5 bases remaining between them.

The rearrangement links TRBV24-1 to TRBJ1-2; 10 nucleotides line up with TRBD1. The length of the CDR3 is 15 residues. CDR1 KGHDR and CDR2 SFDVKD come from the germline V gene. V shed 6 bases, J shed 7 bases, and the junction held 10 bases outside the gene matches. As DNA, the CDR3 is TGTGCCACCAGTTCAAGGGACAGGGGCATTTTTGGCTACACCTTC. Amino acid sequence: CATSSRDRGIFGYTF.

The rearrangement joins TRBV15 to TRBJ2-3, with 10 bases lining up with TRBD1. This CDR3 contains 14 residues. The junction had 6 bases not matched to a gene; V was cut back by 8 bases and J by 4 bases. Germline V CDR1 and CDR2: LNHNV, YYDKDF (reference sequence). The CDR3 reads CATGTGDSSDTQYF. The DNA for the CDR3 is TGTGCCACCGGGACAGGGGATAGCTCAGATACGCAGTATTTT. Using reference TRBV15 and TRBJ2-3 for the parts outside the CDR3, the full variable domain is DAMVIQNPRYQVTQFGKPVTLSCSQTLNHNVMYWYQQKSSQAPKLLFHYYDKDFNNEADTPDNFQSRRPNTSFCFLDIRSPGLGDTAMYLCATGTGDSSDTQYFGPGTRLTVL.

This chain links TRBV7-6 with TRBJ1-6; no clear D. Germline V gives CDR1 SGHVS, CDR2 FNYEAQ. The CDR3 is 15 residues long. V was clipped by 1 base and J by 10 bases, with 14 bases between them. Here the CDR3 reads CASSLDSGIGSPLHF. The DNA for the CDR3 is TGTGCCAGCAGCTTAGATTCCGGGATCGGGTCACCCCTCCACTTT.

CDR3 in DNA: TGTGCCAGCAGCCTCGGGAGAGGGCTAAGCTCTGAAGCTTTCTTT. Translating it yields CASSLGRGLSSEAFF. This chain links TRBV14 with TRBJ1-1; D remains unclear. This CDR3 has 15 amino acids. Germline values: CDR1 SGHDN, CDR2 FVKESK. Trimming cost V 4 bases and J 6 bases, with 18 bases left between them.

The rearrangement joins TRBV11-3 to TRBJ1-3; no clear D gene. The germline V and J ends were trimmed by 8 bases and 4 bases, with 15 bases remaining between them. Looked up from germline, CDR1 is SGHNT and CDR2 is YENEEA. CDR3 length: 14 amino acids. CDR3 residues: CASGPLSRGNTIYF. The CDR3 DNA reads TGTGCCAGCGGGCCACTCTCTCGGGGAAACACCATATATTTT. Full variable domain (missing parts from reference TRBV11-3 and TRBJ1-3): EAGVVQSPRYKIIEKKQPVAFWCNPISGHNTLYWYLQNLGQGPELLIRYENEEAVDDSQLPKDRFSAERLKGVDSTLKIQPAELGDSAVYLCASGPLSRGNTIYFGEGSWLTVV.

The J gene is TRBJ2-7, the V gene TRBV5-6; a possible D gene is TRBD2 (5 bases). V lost 0 bases to trimming and J lost 4 bases, with 11 bases between them. The CDR3 runs to 14 residues. Germline assignment: CDR1 SGHDT and CDR2 YYEEEE. CDR3 sequence reads: CASSLGLALYEQYF. Here the CDR3 DNA reads TGTGCCAGCAGCTTGGGGCTAGCCCTGTACGAGCAGTACTTC.

V and J are TRBV4-1 and TRBJ2-2; D call uncertain. Germline lookup yields CDR1 MGHRA and CDR2 YSYEKL. The CDR3 contains 14 residues. Trimming pared 0 bases from V and 6 bases from J, leaving 8 bases between. The CDR3 nucleotides are TGCGCCAGCAGCCAAGAGTCTCAGGCCGGGGAGCTGTTTTTT. It yields the protein CASSQESQAGELFF.

The chain couples TRBV25-1 to TRBJ1-3, with no clear D. The CDR3 length is 16 residues. Per the germline V gene, CDR1 is MGHDK and CDR2 is SYGVNS. Trimming removed 6 bases from V and 0 bases from J, with 15 bases in between. The CDR3, as DNA: TGTGCCAGCAGCCACTCTGACCACAGCTCTGGAAACACCATATATTTT. Its translation is CASSHSDHSSGNTIYF.

This clone was counted a single time. The rearrangement links TRBV5-6 to TRBJ2-1; 7 bases are shared with TRBD1. Trimming removed 3 bases from V and 14 bases from J; junction bases left unmatched: 5. CDR1 is SGHDT, CDR2 YYEEEE, per germline. This CDR3 spans 11 amino acids. The CDR3 DNA sequence: TGTGCCAGCAGCTACGACAGGGTGGAGTTCTTC. Translated, it gives CASSYDRVEFF.

This chain connects TRBV19 to TRBJ1-1, with D tentatively TRBD1 (5 bases). The CDR3 runs to 16 residues. Germline CDR1 and CDR2: LNHDA and SQIVND (reference sequence). Trimming removed 3 bases at V and 5 bases at J, with 19 bases between. The CDR3 region is CASSIRQTTWGTEAFF. The CDR3 DNA sequence: TGTGCCAGTAGTATCAGACAGACCACCTGGGGTACTGAAGCTTTCTTT. Full variable domain (outside the CDR3, taken from reference TRBV19 and TRBJ1-1): DGGITQSPKYLFRKEGQNVTLSCEQNLNHDAMYWYRQDPGQGLRLIYYSQIVNDFQKGDIAEGYSVSREKKESFPLTVTSAQKNPTAFYLCASSIRQTTWGTEAFFGQGTRLTVV.

The chain links TRBV9 to TRBJ1-1, with unresolved D. Germline V CDR1 and CDR2: SGDLS, YYNGEE. The V gene lost 0 bases and the J gene lost 2 bases, with 8 bases spanning the gap. The CDR3 covers 14 residues. The CDR3 spells CASSVGSRNTEAFF. The CDR3 DNA reads TGTGCCAGCAGCGTAGGGTCCAGAAACACTGAAGCTTTCTTT.

The V gene is TRBV7-8, the J gene TRBJ1-5; 7 bases match TRBD1. This CDR3 comprises 17 residues. Trimming cost V 0 bases and J 3 bases; bases outside gene matches: 8. From germline, CDR1 is SGHVS and CDR2 FQNEAQ. CDR3: CASSLAPRGSLNQPQHF. Written as DNA, the CDR3 is TGTGCCAGCAGCTTAGCCCCCAGGGGGAGCCTCAATCAGCCCCAGCATTTT. The full variable domain, in which reference TRBV7-8 and TRBJ1-5 provide the parts outside the CDR3, is GAGVSQSPRYKVAKRGQDVALRCDPISGHVSLFWYQQALGQGPEFLTYFQNEAQLDKSGLPSDRFFAERPEGSVSTLKIQRTQQEDSAVYLCASSLAPRGSLNQPQHFGDGTRLSIL.

The rearrangement links TRBV6-5 to TRBJ2-7, with D unresolved. Looked up from germline, CDR1 is MNHEY and CDR2 is SVGAGI. V lost 0 bases and J lost 7, with 16 bases in between. The CDR3 length is 15 residues. The CDR3 is CASSYSTSLSREQYF. The CDR3 DNA reads TGTGCCAGCAGTTACTCGACGAGTCTAAGCAGGGAGCAGTACTTC.

The rearrangement links TRBV5-4 to TRBJ2-3; 10 positions match TRBD2. Germline-derived CDR1 and CDR2 are SGHNT and YYREEE (reference sequence). CDR3 length: 16 amino acids. J was trimmed by 2 bases and V by 4 bases; bases with no gene match: 7. DNA of the CDR3: TGTGCCAGCAGCCCAGGGACTAGCGTGACCACAGATACGCAGTATTTT. Translated, it gives CASSPGTSVTTDTQYF. Together with reference TRBV5-4 and TRBJ2-3, the CDR3 gives the full variable domain: ETGVTQSPTHLIKTRGQQVTLRCSSQSGHNTVSWYQQALGQGPQFIFQYYREEENGRGNFPPRFSGLQFPNYSSELNVNALELDDSALYLCASSPGTSVTTDTQYFGPGTRLTVL.

The rearrangement uses TRBV29-1 and TRBJ2-7, with 7 nucleotides matching TRBD1. Germline CDR1 SQVTM, CDR2 ANQGSEA. The junction had 9 bases not matched to a gene; V was cut back by 4 bases and J by 9 bases. The CDR3 extends over 12 amino acids. CDR3 amino acids: CSVVGQQGWQYF. The CDR3, as DNA: TGCAGCGTTGTGGGACAGCAGGGGTGGCAGTACTTC.

V usage is TRBV19 and J usage is TRBJ1-3; D gene unclear. The V gene lost 1 base and the J gene lost 7 bases, with 17 bases spanning the gap. CDR3 length equals 16 residues. CDR1 LNHDA and CDR2 SQIVND come from the germline V gene (reference sequence). The CDR3 loop reads CASSIGMWILGNTIYF. CDR3 bases: TGTGCCAGTAGTATAGGCATGTGGATCCTCGGGAACACCATATATTTT. Together with reference TRBV19 and TRBJ1-3, the CDR3 gives the full variable domain: DGGITQSPKYLFRKEGQNVTLSCEQNLNHDAMYWYRQDPGQGLRLIYYSQIVNDFQKGDIAEGYSVSREKKESFPLTVTSAQKNPTAFYLCASSIGMWILGNTIYFGEGSWLTVV.